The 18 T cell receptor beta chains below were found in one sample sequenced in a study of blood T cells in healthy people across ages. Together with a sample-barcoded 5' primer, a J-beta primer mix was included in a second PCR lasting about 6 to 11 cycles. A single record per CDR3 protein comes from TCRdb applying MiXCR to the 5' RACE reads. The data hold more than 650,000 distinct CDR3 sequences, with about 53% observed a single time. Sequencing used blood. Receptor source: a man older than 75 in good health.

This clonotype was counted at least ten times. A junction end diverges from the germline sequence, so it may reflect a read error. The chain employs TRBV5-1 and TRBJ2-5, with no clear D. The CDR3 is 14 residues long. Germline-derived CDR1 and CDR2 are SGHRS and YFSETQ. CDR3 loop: CASSLGQPGETQYF. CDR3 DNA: TGTGCCAGCAGCTTGGGCCAGCCTGGAGAGACCCAGTACTTC.

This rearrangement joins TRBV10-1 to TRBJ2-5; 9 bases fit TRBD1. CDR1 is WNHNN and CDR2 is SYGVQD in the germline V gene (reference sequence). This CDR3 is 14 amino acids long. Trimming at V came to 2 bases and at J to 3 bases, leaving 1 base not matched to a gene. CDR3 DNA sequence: TGCGCCAGCAGTGAGGGGACAGGGAAAGAGACCCAGTACTTC. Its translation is CASSEGTGKETQYF.

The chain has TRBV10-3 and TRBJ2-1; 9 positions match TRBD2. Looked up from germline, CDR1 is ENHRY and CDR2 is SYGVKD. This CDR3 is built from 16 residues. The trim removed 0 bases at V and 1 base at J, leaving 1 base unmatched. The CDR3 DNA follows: TGTGCCATCAGTGAGTCTCTAGCGGGATCCTACAATGAGCAGTTCTTC. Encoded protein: CAISESLAGSYNEQFF.

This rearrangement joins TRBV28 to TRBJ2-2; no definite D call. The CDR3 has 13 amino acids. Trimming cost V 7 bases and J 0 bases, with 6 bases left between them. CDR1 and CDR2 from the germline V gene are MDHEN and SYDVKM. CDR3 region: CASIPANTGELFF. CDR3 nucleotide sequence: TGTGCCAGCATCCCGGCGAACACCGGGGAGCTGTTTTTT.

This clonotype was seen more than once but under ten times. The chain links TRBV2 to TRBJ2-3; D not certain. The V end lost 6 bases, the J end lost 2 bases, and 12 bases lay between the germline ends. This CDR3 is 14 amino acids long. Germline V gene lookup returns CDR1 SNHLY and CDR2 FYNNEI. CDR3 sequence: CASRPTGYTDTQYF. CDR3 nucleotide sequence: TGTGCCAGCAGACCCACTGGGTACACAGATACGCAGTATTTT.

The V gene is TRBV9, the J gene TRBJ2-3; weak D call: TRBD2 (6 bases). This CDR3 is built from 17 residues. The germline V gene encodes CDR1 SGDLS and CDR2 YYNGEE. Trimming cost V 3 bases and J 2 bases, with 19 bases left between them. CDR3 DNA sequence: TGTGCCAGCAGCGAGGAGGAGGGACGAGTCGTCACAGATACGCAGTATTTT. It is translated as CASSEEEGRVVTDTQYF.

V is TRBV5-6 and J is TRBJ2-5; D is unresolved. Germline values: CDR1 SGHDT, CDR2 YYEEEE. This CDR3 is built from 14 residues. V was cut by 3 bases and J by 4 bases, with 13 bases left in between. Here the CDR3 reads CASSYGLPGETQYF. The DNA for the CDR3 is TGTGCCAGCAGCTACGGGCTTCCCGGAGAGACCCAGTACTTC. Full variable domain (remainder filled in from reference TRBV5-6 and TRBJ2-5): DAGVTQSPTHLIKTRGQQVTLRCSPKSGHDTVSWYQQALGQGPQFIFQYYEEEERQRGNFPDRFSGHQFPNYSSELNVNALLLGDSALYLCASSYGLPGETQYFGPGTRLLVL.

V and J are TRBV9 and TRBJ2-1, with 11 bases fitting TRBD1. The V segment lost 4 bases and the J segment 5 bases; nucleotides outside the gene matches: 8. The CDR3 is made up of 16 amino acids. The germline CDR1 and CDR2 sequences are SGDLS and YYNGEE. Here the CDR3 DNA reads TGTGCCAGCAGCCCACACGGGGGACAGGGGGACAATGAGCAGTTCTTC. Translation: CASSPHGGQGDNEQFF.

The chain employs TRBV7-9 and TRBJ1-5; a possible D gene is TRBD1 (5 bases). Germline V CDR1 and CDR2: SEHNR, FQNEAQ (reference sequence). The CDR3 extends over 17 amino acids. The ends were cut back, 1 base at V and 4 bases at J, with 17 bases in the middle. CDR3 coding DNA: TGTGCCAGCAGCTTAGAAGGCTGGCAGGGAGCTAATCAGCCCCAGCATTTT. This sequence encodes CASSLEGWQGANQPQHF.

DNA of the CDR3: TGTGCCAGCAGCCCTCCCTCCGGGGGAGACGAGCAGTACTTC. It yields the protein CASSPPSGGDEQYF. The V and J genes are TRBV7-2 and TRBJ2-7, with a weak D call TRBD2 (6 bases). The CDR3 consists of 14 residues. Germline CDR1 and CDR2: SGHTA and FQGNSA. Trimming took 5 bases from V and 5 from J, leaving 16 bases between them.

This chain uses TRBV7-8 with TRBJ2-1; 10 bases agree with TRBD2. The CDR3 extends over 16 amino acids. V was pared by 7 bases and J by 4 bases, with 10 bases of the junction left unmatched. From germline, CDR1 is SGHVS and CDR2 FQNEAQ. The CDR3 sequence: CASTILGLAVYNEQFF. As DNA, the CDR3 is TGTGCCAGCACCATACTTGGACTAGCGGTATACAATGAGCAGTTCTTC.

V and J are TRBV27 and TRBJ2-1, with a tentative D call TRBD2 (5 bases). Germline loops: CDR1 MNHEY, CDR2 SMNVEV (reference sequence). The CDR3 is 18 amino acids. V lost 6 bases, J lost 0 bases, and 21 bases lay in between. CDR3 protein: CASSPGERRLSSYNEQFF. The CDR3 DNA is TGTGCCAGCAGCCCCGGGGAGCGGCGGCTAAGCTCCTACAATGAGCAGTTCTTC.

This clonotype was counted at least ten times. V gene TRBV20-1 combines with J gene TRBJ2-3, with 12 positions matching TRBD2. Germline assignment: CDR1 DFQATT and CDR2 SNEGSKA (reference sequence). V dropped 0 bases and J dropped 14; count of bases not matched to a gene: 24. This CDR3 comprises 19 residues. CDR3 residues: CSARDPSGRADDGHRYAYF. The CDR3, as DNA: TGCAGTGCTAGAGATCCTAGCGGGAGGGCCGATGACGGGCACAGATACGCGTATTTT.

The CDR3 sequence is CASSYAGGKNIQYF. The CDR3 DNA reads as TGTGCCAGCAGTTATGCGGGAGGCAAAAACATTCAGTACTTC. This chain joins TRBV12-3 or TRBV12-4 and TRBJ2-4; 8 bases fit TRBD2. The CDR3 extends over 14 amino acids. J lost 3 bases, V lost 4 bases, and 2 bases had no gene match.

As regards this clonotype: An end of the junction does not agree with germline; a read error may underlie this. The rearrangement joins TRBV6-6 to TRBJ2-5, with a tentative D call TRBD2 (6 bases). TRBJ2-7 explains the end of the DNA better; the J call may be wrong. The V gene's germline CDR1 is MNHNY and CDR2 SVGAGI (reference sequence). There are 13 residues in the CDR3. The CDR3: CASTYGGEYEQYF. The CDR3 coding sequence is TGTGCCAGCACTTACGGAGGGGAGTACGAGCAGTACTTC.

The DNA for the CDR3 is TGCGCCAGCAGCCAGGTGGAGGGTGTCTCCGAGCAGTACTTC. This translates into CASSQVEGVSEQYF. The rearrangement uses TRBV4-1 and TRBJ2-7; D is perhaps TRBD2 (6 bases). Trimming cost V 3 bases and J 6 bases, with 15 bases left between them. This CDR3 has 14 amino acids. The germline CDR1 and CDR2 sequences are MGHRA and YSYEKL.

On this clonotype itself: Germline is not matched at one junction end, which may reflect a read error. Here the CDR3 DNA reads TGTGCCGCCAGCAGTGCGATGGTAGGGGAAGGCTACGAGCAGTACTTC. Translation: CAASSAMVGEGYEQYF. This chain joins TRBV15 and TRBJ2-7; D is perhaps TRBD1 (5 bases). In germline, CDR1 is LNHNV, CDR2 YYDKDF (reference sequence). This CDR3 is built from 16 residues.

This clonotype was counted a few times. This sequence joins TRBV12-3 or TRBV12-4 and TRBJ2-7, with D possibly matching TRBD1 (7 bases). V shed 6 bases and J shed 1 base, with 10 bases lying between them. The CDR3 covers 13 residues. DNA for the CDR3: TGTGCCAGCAGCGGGGGACAGTCCTACGAGCAGTACTTC. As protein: CASSGGQSYEQYF.